This TCR beta chain derives from a study of vaccination and CD4 T cells after COVID-19. Overall study results and limits: The median number of SARS-CoV-2-reactive clonotypes increased from 21 to 38, a change that did not reach significance.

The sample's time point: late sampling 161 to 241 days after vaccination in a few convalescent patients. As to treatment: roughly 10-day PBMC culture with coronavirus spike peptide pools or control peptides (ViraFEST assay). There were positive PCR dates ranging from March to December 2020, all predating US Alpha, Beta and Delta variants. Germline trimming cut 1 base from V and 4 bases from J; bases unmatched to any gene: 5. Germline CDR1 DFQATT, CDR2 SNEGSKA (reference sequence). CDR3 length: 14 residues. Concerning this clonotype itself: Its antigen is still unknown.

Sequencing of DNA taken from cultured CD4+ T cells relied on the Oncomine TCR Beta short-read assay. Using its own MiXCR run on the PCR reads, TCRdb lists one record per CDR3 protein. The sample shows around 27,000 distinct CDR3 sequences, roughly 34% of them seen only once. This chain connects TRBV20-1 to TRBJ1-2; 8 nucleotides match TRBD1. The sequencing here drew on CD4+ T cells from blood, cultured in vitro, taken about 7 months after SARS-CoV-2 vaccination. This sequence originates from a human donor who had recovered from COVID-19. DNA of the CDR3: TGCAGTGCTAGAGGGACAGGGAAGGCCTATGGCTACACCTTC. Amino acid sequence: CSARGTGKAYGYTF.